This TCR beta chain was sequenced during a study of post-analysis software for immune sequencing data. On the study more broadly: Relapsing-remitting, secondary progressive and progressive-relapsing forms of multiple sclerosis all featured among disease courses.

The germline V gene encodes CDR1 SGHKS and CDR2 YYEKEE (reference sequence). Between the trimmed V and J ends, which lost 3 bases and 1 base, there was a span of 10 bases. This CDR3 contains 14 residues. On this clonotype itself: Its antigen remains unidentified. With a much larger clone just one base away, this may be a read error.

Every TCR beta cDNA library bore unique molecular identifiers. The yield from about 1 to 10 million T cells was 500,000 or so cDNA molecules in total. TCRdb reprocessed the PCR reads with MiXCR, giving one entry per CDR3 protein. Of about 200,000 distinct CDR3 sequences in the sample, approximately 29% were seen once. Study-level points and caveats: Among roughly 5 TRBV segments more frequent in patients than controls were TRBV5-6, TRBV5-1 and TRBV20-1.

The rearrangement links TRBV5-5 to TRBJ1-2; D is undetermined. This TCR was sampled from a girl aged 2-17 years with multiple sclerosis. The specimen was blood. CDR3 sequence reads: CASSCDIFNYGYTF. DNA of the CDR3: TGTGCCAGCAGCTGCGACATCTTTAACTATGGCTACACCTTC.